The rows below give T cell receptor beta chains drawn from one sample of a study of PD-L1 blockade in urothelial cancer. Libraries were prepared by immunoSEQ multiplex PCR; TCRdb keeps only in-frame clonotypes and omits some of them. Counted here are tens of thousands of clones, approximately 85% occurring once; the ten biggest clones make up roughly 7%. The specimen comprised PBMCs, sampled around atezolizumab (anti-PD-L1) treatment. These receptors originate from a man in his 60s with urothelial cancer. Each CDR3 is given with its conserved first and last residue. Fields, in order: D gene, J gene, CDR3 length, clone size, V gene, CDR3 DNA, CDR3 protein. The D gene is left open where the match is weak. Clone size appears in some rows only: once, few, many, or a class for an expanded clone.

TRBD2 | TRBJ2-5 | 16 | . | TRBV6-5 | TGTGCCAGCAGTTACTCGGGGACTAGCGGGGGAGAGACCCAGTACTTC | CASSYSGTSGGETQYF
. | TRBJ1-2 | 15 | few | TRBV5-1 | TGCGCCAGCAGGCTCGCGGCGGGTGCAATTGGGGGCTACACCTTC | CASRLAAGAIGGYTF
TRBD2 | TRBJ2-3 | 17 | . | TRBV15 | TGTGCCACCAGCAGAGTGGCTAGCGGGGAACCCACAGATACGCAGTATTTT | CATSRVASGEPTDTQYF
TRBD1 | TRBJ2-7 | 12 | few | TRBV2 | TGTGCCAGCAATATAGGGGGCGACGAGCAGTACTTC | CASNIGGDEQYF
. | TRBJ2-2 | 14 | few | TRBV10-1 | TGCGCCAGCAGCGACAGGAGGTACACCGGGGAGCTGTTTTTT | CASSDRRYTGELFF
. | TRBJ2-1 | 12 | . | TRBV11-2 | TGTGCCAGCAGCTTAGTTTCTAATGAGCAGTTCTTC | CASSLVSNEQFF
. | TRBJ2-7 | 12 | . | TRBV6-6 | TGTGCCAGCAGTTACCGGGGAAGCGAGCAGTACTTC | CASSYRGSEQYF
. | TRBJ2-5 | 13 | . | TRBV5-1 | TGCGCCAGCAGCTTGGGCCGAGAAGAGACCCAGTACTTC | CASSLGREETQYF
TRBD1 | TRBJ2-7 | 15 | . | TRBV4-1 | TGCGCCAGCAGCCAAGAAGGGACAGGGTTGTACGAGCAGTACTTC | CASSQEGTGLYEQYF
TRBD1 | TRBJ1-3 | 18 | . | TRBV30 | TGTGCCTGGAGTGTGGGACAGGGGGCAACTGGATCTGGAAACACCATATATTTT | CAWSVGQGATGSGNTIYF
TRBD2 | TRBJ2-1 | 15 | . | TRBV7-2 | TGTGCCAGCAGCGTACTAGCGGGGCTTATCTATGAGCAGTTCTTC | CASSVLAGLIYEQFF
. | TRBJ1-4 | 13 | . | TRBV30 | TGTGCCTGGAGTTCAGAAGATAATGAAAAACTGTTTTTT | CAWSSEDNEKLFF
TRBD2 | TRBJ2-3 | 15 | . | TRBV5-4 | TGTGCCAGCAGCCGCGGACTAGGAGTCACAGATACGCAGTATTTT | CASSRGLGVTDTQYF
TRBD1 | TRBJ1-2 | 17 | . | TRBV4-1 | TGCGCCAGCAGCCAAGGCATCTCCGGGACAGGAGTTAACGGCTACACCTTC | CASSQGISGTGVNGYTF
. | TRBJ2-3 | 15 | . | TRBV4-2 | TGTGCCAGCAGCGAGGGAGGCAGGGGCACAGATACGCAGTATTTT | CASSEGGRGTDTQYF
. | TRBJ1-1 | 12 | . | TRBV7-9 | TGTGCCAGCAGCTTACAAAACACTGAAGCTTTCTTT | CASSLQNTEAFF
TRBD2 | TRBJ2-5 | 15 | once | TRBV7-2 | TGTGCCAGCAGCCAAACTAGCGGGGGGGCGGAGACCCAGTACTTC | CASSQTSGGAETQYF
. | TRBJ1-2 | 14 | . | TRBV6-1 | TGTGCCAGCAGTCTACCGGGGGGTATCTATGGCTACACCTTC | CASSLPGGIYGYTF
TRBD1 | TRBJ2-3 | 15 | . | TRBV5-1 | TGCGCCAGCAGCAGGACAGGTGAGGGCACAGATACGCAGTATTTT | CASSRTGEGTDTQYF
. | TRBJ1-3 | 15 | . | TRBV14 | TGTGCCAGCAGCCCGCGGACAGACTCTGGAAACACCATATATTTT | CASSPRTDSGNTIYF
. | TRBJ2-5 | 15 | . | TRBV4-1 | TGCGCCAGCAGCCGTCTCGGGACTCCGCAGGGGACCCAGTACTTC | CASSRLGTPQGTQYF
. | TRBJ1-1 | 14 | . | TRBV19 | TGTGCCAGTAGTATAAACAGGTGGGACACTGAAGCTTTCTTT | CASSINRWDTEAFF
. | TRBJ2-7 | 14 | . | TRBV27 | TGTGCCAGCAGCCTCGTGAGGGGGGGCTACGAGCAGTACTTC | CASSLVRGGYEQYF
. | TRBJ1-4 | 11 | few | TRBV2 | TGTGCCAGCAGGTCGGGGGGAAAACTGTTTTTT | CASRSGGKLFF
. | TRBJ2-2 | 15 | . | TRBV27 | TGTGCCAGCTCCCCAGGGGCAGGGAACACCGGGGAGCTGTTTTTT | CASSPGAGNTGELFF
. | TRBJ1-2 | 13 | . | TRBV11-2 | TGTGCCAGCAGCAACCGGACAGTCTATGGCTACACCTTC | CASSNRTVYGYTF
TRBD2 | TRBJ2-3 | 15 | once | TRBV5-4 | TGTGCCAGCAGCTTGAAGGCGGGGGGTGCAGATACGCAGTATTTT | CASSLKAGGADTQYF